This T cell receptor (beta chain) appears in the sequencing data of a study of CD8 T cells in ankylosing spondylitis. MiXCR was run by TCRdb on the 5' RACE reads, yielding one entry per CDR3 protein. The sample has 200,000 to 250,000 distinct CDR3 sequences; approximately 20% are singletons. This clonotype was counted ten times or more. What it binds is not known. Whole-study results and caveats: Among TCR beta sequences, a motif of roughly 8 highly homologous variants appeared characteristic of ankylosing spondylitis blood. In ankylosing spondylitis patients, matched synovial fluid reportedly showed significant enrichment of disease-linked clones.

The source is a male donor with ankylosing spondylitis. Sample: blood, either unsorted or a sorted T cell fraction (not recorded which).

CDR3 nucleotides: TGCGCCAGCAGCCAGGCTAGGGCCGGGGAGCTGTTTTTT. Its translation is CASSQARAGELFF. J is TRBJ2-2 and V is TRBV4-3; no firm D call. The germline V gene encodes CDR1 LGHNA and CDR2 YSLEER. The CDR3 covers 13 residues. Between the trimmed V and J ends, which lost 3 bases and 6 bases, there was a span of 8 bases.